This entry lists 32 T cell receptor beta chains sequenced from one sample in a study of a mutant IDH1 vaccine in newly diagnosed glioma. These receptors' targets are unknown. Produced via immunoSEQ multiplex PCR; TCRdb's table is partial and in-frame only. Among tens of thousands of clones listed, about 61% were seen once. The time point was: week 47, end of study. Every vaccination contained 300 ug of the mutant IDH1 20-mer peptide and was paired with topical imiquimod. This sample comprised peripheral blood mononuclear cells (PBMCs), obtained from a glioma patient whose treatment included an IDH1 peptide vaccine. Source of these receptors: a man aged 35-49 years with glioma. Some clones in this sample may be carry-over from other donors' samples.

The gene calls are TRBV5-6 and TRBJ2-7; D perhaps matches TRBD2 (6 bases). With 4 bases removed from V and 4 bases from J, the gap between germline ends came to 21 bases. From germline, CDR1 is SGHDT and CDR2 YYEEEE. CDR3 length equals 16 residues. CDR3 protein: CASSTRSRPGRYEQYF. As DNA, the CDR3 is TGTGCCAGCAGCACTCGATCAAGGCCTGGGAGGTACGAGCAGTACTTC.

The chain carries TRBV5-5 and TRBJ1-6; D gene uncertain. The ends were cut back, 3 bases at V and 0 bases at J, with 13 bases in the middle. The germline V gene has CDR1 SGHKS and CDR2 YYEKEE (reference sequence). This CDR3 region has 17 residues. CDR3 bases: TGTGCCAGCAGCTCGTACACGGCGAGCTCCTATAATTCACCCCTCCACTTT. This translates into CASSSYTASSYNSPLHF.

The chain recombines TRBV7-2 with TRBJ2-3, with D unresolved. Trimming removed 9 bases from V and 2 bases from J, with 15 bases in between. The V gene's germline CDR1 is SGHTA and CDR2 FQGNSA. This CDR3 is built from 14 residues. The CDR3 coding sequence is TGTGCCAGTACTCAAAGGGATTTCACAGATACGCAGTATTTT. This encodes CASTQRDFTDTQYF. Together with reference TRBV7-2 and TRBJ2-3, the CDR3 gives the full variable domain: GAGVSQSPSNKVTEKGKDVELRCDPISGHTALYWYRQSLGQGLEFLIYFQGNSAPDKSGLPSDRFSAERTGGSVSTLTIQRTQQEDSAVYLCASTQRDFTDTQYFGPGTRLTVL.

To note about this clone: This sample also contains other DNA sequences that code for the same CDR3. This chain links TRBV5-6 with TRBJ2-7; D is possibly TRBD1 (5 bases). V lost 0 bases, J lost 4 bases, and 5 bases lay in between. This CDR3 is built from 12 residues. Germline CDR1 and CDR2: SGHDT and YYEEEE. CDR3: CASSLGQYEQYF. CDR3 DNA: TGTGCCAGCAGCTTGGGACAGTACGAGCAGTACTTC.

This clone was seen a few times. The chain links TRBV4-1 to TRBJ1-5, with TRBD1 matching over 7 bases. The V and J ends lost 0 bases and 7 bases, in that order; junction bases with no gene match: 6. CDR1 is MGHRA and CDR2 is YSYEKL in the germline V gene. The CDR3 loop spans 15 amino acids. In DNA form, the CDR3 reads TGCGCCAGCAGCCAAGATCCGACAGGGAGGCAGCCCCAGCATTTT. Its translation: CASSQDPTGRQPQHF.

This clone was seen just once. V usage is TRBV19 and J usage is TRBJ2-1, with TRBD2 matching over 8 bases. CDR3 size: 15 residues. From germline, CDR1 is LNHDA and CDR2 SQIVND (reference sequence). V trimming: 3 bases; J trimming: 6 bases; junction bases outside the gene matches: 7. For the CDR3, the DNA is TGTGCCAGTAGTATTAGTTCGGGGGGGCCCAATGAGCAGTTCTTC. It yields the protein CASSISSGGPNEQFF.

This clone was detected only once. V is TRBV7-9 and J is TRBJ2-5, with D hard to call. Germline CDR1 reads SEHNR; CDR2 reads FQNEAQ (reference sequence). Trimming pared 4 bases from V and 3 bases from J, leaving 9 bases between. The CDR3 runs to 13 residues. The CDR3 nucleotides read TGTGCCAGCAGCTGGGGTGGGAAAGAGACCCAGTACTTC. Translated: CASSWGGKETQYF. The full variable domain, completed using reference TRBV7-9 and TRBJ2-5, is DTGVSQNPRHKITKRGQNVTFRCDPISEHNRLYWYRQTLGQGPEFLTYFQNEAQLEKSRLLSDRFSAERPKGSFSTLEIQRTEQGDSAMYLCASSWGGKETQYFGPGTRLLVL.

CDR3 nucleotides: TGTGCCAGCAGCCTTATCCCTGGGGAAAAACTGTTTTTT. Its protein is CASSLIPGEKLFF. This chain links TRBV9 with TRBJ1-4; no firm D call. Germline-derived CDR1 and CDR2 are SGDLS and YYNGEE. The CDR3 has 13 residues. The ends were cut back, 4 bases at V and 8 bases at J, with 12 bases in the middle.

This clone was seen a few times. V gene TRBV5-6 combines with J gene TRBJ2-7, with TRBD1 identical over 9 bases. V shed 4 bases and J 2 bases; nucleotides not matched to a gene: 10. This CDR3 region has 16 residues. Per the germline V gene, CDR1 is SGHDT and CDR2 is YYEEEE. This CDR3 is CASSAGTGFAPYEQYF. The CDR3 DNA is TGTGCCAGCAGCGCCGGGACAGGGTTTGCTCCCTACGAGCAGTACTTC.

The J gene is TRBJ1-6, the V gene TRBV6-5; 7 bases are a match to TRBD1. The CDR3 is 15 amino acids. In germline, CDR1 is MNHEY, CDR2 SVGAGI. V shed 7 bases and J 10 bases; nucleotides not matched to a gene: 13. The CDR3 loop is CASTATPTGASPLHF. In nucleotides, the CDR3 is TGTGCCAGCACCGCAACCCCAACAGGGGCCTCACCCCTCCACTTT.

The chain carries TRBV27 and TRBJ1-5; D ambiguous. The CDR3 spans 13 residues. Per germline, CDR1 MNHEY and CDR2 SMNVEV (reference sequence). Trimming left V 5 bases short and J 3 bases short, with 8 bases between. The CDR3 bases are TGTGCCAGCAGTAGTGGGTACAATCAGCCCCAGCATTTT. As protein: CASSSGYNQPQHF.

The genes are TRBV6-5 and TRBJ2-7; the D is unclear. The V gene's germline CDR1 is MNHEY and CDR2 SVGAGI. The CDR3 sequence is 14 residues long. V was cut by 4 bases and J by 2 bases, with 12 bases left in between. The DNA of the CDR3 is TGTGCCAGCAGTTCAAACAACTCACCCTACGAGCAGTACTTC. Amino acids: CASSSNNSPYEQYF.

This chain connects TRBV5-4 to TRBJ2-5, with 10 nucleotides matching TRBD2. The length of the CDR3 is 17 residues. Germline V gives CDR1 SGHNT, CDR2 YYREEE (reference sequence). With 0 bases clipped from V and 5 bases from J, the junction kept 10 bases outside the gene matches. CDR3 nucleotides: TGTGCCAGCAGCTTGGAGGTAGCGGGGGGCCGGTGGGAGACCCAGTACTTC. It yields the protein CASSLEVAGGRWETQYF.

The CDR3 DNA reads TGTGCCAGCAGCTTAGGGGACGCGGGATGGAGCAATCAGCCCCAGCATTTT. Its protein product is CASSLGDAGWSNQPQHF. This sequence joins TRBV7-9 and TRBJ1-5, with TRBD1 as a possible D gene (5 bases). CDR3 length: 17 amino acids. Trimming took 1 base from V and 1 from J, leaving 14 bases between them. Germline-derived CDR1 and CDR2 are SEHNR and FQNEAQ (reference sequence).

This clone was seen more than once but under ten times. The chain employs TRBV14 and TRBJ1-2; D is ambiguous. Germline lookup yields CDR1 SGHDN and CDR2 FVKESK. V lost 3 bases to trimming and J lost 5 bases, with 16 bases between them. CDR3 size: 15 residues. The CDR3 DNA reads TGTGCCAGCAGCCACCGGACCGAGGCCACATATGGCTACACCTTC. Encoded protein: CASSHRTEATYGYTF.

The V and J genes are TRBV6-6 and TRBJ1-3; D gene unclear. The germline gives CDR1 MNHNY, CDR2 SVGAGI (reference sequence). This CDR3 has 15 amino acids. The V end was cut by 7 bases, the J end by 8 bases, with 21 bases between. CDR3 nucleotide sequence: TGTGCCAGCACCAAACTGGACGGACCGGTTGACACCATATATTTT. Amino acids: CASTKLDGPVDTIYF.

The rearrangement joins TRBV13 to TRBJ2-7; TRBD1 or TRBD2 may be the D gene (5 bases each). Germline CDR1 PRHDT, CDR2 FYEKMQ (reference sequence). This CDR3 has 13 residues. Trimming took off 4 bases at V and 3 bases at J, with 10 bases between the two ends. Here the CDR3 reads CASSSGRLYEQYF. The DNA for the CDR3 is TGTGCCAGCAGCTCGGGACGGCTCTACGAGCAGTACTTC. Complete variable domain (other parts from reference TRBV13 and TRBJ2-7): AAGVIQSPRHLIKEKRETATLKCYPIPRHDTVYWYQQGPGQDPQFLISFYEKMQSDKGSIPDRFSAQQFSDYHSELNMSSLELGDSALYFCASSSGRLYEQYFGPGTRLTVT.

This clone has more than one count but fewer than ten. This sequence joins TRBV5-8 and TRBJ1-1; perhaps TRBD1 as D (6 bases). This CDR3 is built from 13 residues. Germline V gives CDR1 SGHTS, CDR2 YDEGEE. Between the trimmed V and J ends, which lost 5 bases and 11 bases, there was a span of 19 bases. CDR3 region: CASRRRGPTQAFF. The CDR3 DNA reads TGTGCCAGCAGGCGGCGGGGGCCCACCCAGGCTTTCTTT.

This clone was counted ten times or more. This chain uses TRBV10-3 with TRBJ1-2, with TRBD1 identical over 7 bases. The CDR3 loop spans 12 amino acids. CDR1 and CDR2 from the germline V gene are ENHRY and SYGVKD. The CDR3 region has the DNA TGTGCGATCCAGGGGGAGGACTATGGCTACACCTTC. It codes for CAIQGEDYGYTF.

The gene calls are TRBV9 and TRBJ2-2; possibly TRBD2 for D (5 bases). Germline-derived CDR1 and CDR2 are SGDLS and YYNGEE. This CDR3 comprises 17 residues. V was cut by 1 base and J by 1 base, with 14 bases left in between. CDR3 coding DNA: TGTGCCAGCAGCGTAACCCCCACGGGGATGAACACCGGGGAGCTGTTTTTT. It specifies CASSVTPTGMNTGELFF.

This chain joins TRBV4-1 and TRBJ2-3; 11 nucleotides agree with TRBD2. The germline V gene encodes CDR1 MGHRA and CDR2 YSYEKL. The J segment lost 1 base and the V segment lost 4 bases, leaving 4 bases of the junction unmatched. CDR3 size: 16 residues. This CDR3 is CASSRTTSGGTDTQYF. The DNA for the CDR3 is TGCGCCAGCAGCCGTACGACTAGCGGGGGCACAGATACGCAGTATTTT.

The sample holds a few counts of this clone. This sequence joins TRBV7-6 and TRBJ2-7, with 9 nucleotides matching TRBD2. After removal of 6 bases from V and 0 bases from J, the junction contained 9 bases not matched to a gene. Germline V lookup: CDR1 SGHVS, CDR2 FNYEAQ. The CDR3 runs to 16 residues. The CDR3 DNA reads as TGTGCCAGCAGTCCCCGAGGCGGGGGGGCCTCCTACGAGCAGTACTTC. This sequence encodes CASSPRGGGASYEQYF.

The gene calls are TRBV6-1 and TRBJ1-5; D is uncertain. This CDR3 is 11 amino acids long. CDR1 is MNHNS, CDR2 SASEGT, per germline. V lost 7 bases and J lost 7, with 8 bases in between. The CDR3, as DNA: TGTGCCAGCAATGGGCGCCAGCCCCAGCATTTT. This codes for CASNGRQPQHF.

The rearrangement uses TRBV6-5 and TRBJ2-7; D unclear. There are 15 residues in the CDR3. Germline CDR1 reads MNHEY; CDR2 reads SVGAGI. With 7 bases removed from V and 2 bases from J, the gap between germline ends came to 18 bases. The CDR3 DNA reads as TGTGCCAGCACCCCAAATCCTTACTCCGCCTACGAGCAGTACTTC. Protein sequence: CASTPNPYSAYEQYF.

The rearrangement uses TRBV7-2 and TRBJ1-5; 8 bases agree with TRBD1. Germline V gene data show CDR1 as SGHTA and CDR2 as FQGNSA. The CDR3 loop spans 15 amino acids. The junction had 1 base not matched to a gene; V was cut back by 2 bases and J by 1 base. The CDR3 nucleotides read TGTGCCAGCAGCTTATGGACAGGGAGCAATCAGCCCCAGCATTTT. Amino acids: CASSLWTGSNQPQHF.

The chain is built from TRBV4-1 and TRBJ1-5, with D perhaps TRBD1 (6 bases). Germline CDR1 is MGHRA and CDR2 is YSYEKL. The CDR3 spans 15 residues. The V and J ends lost 4 bases and 5 bases respectively, with 15 bases between them. CDR3 sequence (DNA): TGCGCCAGCAGCCCCCTGGGGGGGGCTGATCAGCCCCAGCATTTT. It codes for CASSPLGGADQPQHF.

The rearrangement links TRBV27 to TRBJ1-2; no clear D gene. Between the trimmed V and J ends, which lost 5 bases and 3 bases, there was a span of 16 bases. CDR1 is MNHEY and CDR2 is SMNVEV in the germline V gene (reference sequence). CDR3 length: 15 amino acids. CDR3 loop: CASSPVGRLHYGYTF. The CDR3, as DNA: TGTGCCAGCAGTCCCGTCGGACGGCTACACTATGGCTACACCTTC.

The chain uses TRBV10-2 and TRBJ1-5; TRBD1 is a possible D gene (6 bases). Germline V lookup: CDR1 WSHSY, CDR2 SAAADI. Trimming shortened V by 0 bases and J by 0 bases, and 15 bases separated the two germline ends. The length of the CDR3 is 18 residues. CDR3 DNA: TGCGCCAGCAGTGAGTCGGTGGGGGCCCCTATTAGCAATCAGCCCCAGCATTTT. This codes for CASSESVGAPISNQPQHF.

The V gene is TRBV11-2, the J gene TRBJ1-1; tentatively, D is TRBD1 (6 bases). Germline V gives CDR1 SGHAT, CDR2 FQNNGV. V shed 7 bases and J shed 5 bases, with 23 bases lying between them. The CDR3 sequence is 16 residues long. The CDR3 spells CASTTILEGRGTEAFF. The CDR3 region has the DNA TGTGCCAGCACCACCATCCTGGAGGGGAGGGGGACTGAAGCTTTCTTT.

This clone has only one observation. CDR3 nucleotides: TGCGCCAGCAGCTTTGGGACGGGTAACTACGAGCAGTACTTC. Translation: CASSFGTGNYEQYF. This chain uses TRBV5-1 with TRBJ2-7, with D perhaps assigned TRBD1 or TRBD2 (5 bases each). Trimming shortened V by 2 bases and J by 3 bases, and 12 bases separated the two germline ends. This CDR3 has 14 amino acids. Germline V gene data show CDR1 as SGHRS and CDR2 as YFSETQ.

The J gene is TRBJ1-2, the V gene TRBV10-3, with 10 bases that match TRBD1. Germline V gives CDR1 ENHRY, CDR2 SYGVKD. V shed 10 bases, J shed 3 bases, and the junction held 8 bases outside the gene matches. CDR3 length: 14 amino acids. The CDR3 region is CASRHGQGDYGYTF. In DNA form, the CDR3 reads TGTGCCAGCAGGCATGGACAGGGGGACTATGGCTACACCTTC.

V gene TRBV5-1 combines with J gene TRBJ1-6; 8 bases are a match to TRBD1. Germline CDR1 reads SGHRS; CDR2 reads YFSETQ. The CDR3 covers 17 residues. V dropped 4 bases and J dropped 5; count of bases not matched to a gene: 11. The CDR3 is CASSPRPGQGDNSPLHF. CDR3 in DNA: TGCGCCAGCAGCCCTAGACCAGGACAGGGTGATAATTCACCCCTCCACTTT.